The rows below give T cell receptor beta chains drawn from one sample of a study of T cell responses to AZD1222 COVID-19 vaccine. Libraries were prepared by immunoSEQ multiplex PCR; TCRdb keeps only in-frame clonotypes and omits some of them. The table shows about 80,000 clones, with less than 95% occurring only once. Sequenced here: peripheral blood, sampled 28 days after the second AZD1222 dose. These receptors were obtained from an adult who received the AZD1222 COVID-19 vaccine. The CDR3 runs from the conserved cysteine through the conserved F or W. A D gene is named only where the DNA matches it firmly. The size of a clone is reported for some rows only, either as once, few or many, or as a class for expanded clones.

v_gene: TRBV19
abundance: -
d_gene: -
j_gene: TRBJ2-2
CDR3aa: CASRRVTGELFF
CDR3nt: TGTGCCAGTAGAAGGGTCACCGGGGAGCTGTTTTTT

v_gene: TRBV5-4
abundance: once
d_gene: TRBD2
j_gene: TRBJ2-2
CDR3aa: CASSSSKRETGELFF
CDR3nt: TGTGCCAGCAGCAGCTCAAAGCGGGAGACCGGGGAGCTGTTTTTT

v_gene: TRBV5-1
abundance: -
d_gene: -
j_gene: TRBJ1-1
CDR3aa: CASSLAGPPLNTEAFF
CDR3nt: TGCGCCAGCAGCTTGGCCGGGCCCCCTCTGAACACTGAAGCTTTCTTT

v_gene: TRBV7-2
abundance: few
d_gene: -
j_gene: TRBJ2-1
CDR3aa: CASSGMGSYNEQFF
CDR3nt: TGTGCCAGCAGCGGGATGGGCTCCTACAATGAGCAGTTCTTC

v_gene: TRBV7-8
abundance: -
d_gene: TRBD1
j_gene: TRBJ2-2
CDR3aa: CASSKGTVTNTGELFF
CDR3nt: TGTGCCAGCAGTAAGGGGACAGTAACGAACACCGGGGAGCTGTTTTTT

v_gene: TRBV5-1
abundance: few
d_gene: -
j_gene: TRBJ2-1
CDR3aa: CASSLGRVNNEQFF
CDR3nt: TGCGCCAGCAGCTTGGGTAGGGTTAACAATGAGCAGTTCTTC

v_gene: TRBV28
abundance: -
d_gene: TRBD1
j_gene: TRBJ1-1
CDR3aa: CASSLGGQLYTEAFF
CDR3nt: TGTGCCAGCAGTTTAGGGGGACAGCTGTACACTGAAGCTTTCTTT

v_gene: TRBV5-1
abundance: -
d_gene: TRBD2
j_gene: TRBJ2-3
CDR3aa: CATKRETSTDTQYF
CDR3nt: TGCGCCACGAAGCGGGAGACTAGCACAGATACGCAGTATTTT

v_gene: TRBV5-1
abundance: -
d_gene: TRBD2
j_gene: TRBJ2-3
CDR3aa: CASSLLPGGPGTDTQYF
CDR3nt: TGCGCCAGCAGCTTGCTCCCGGGAGGGCCTGGCACAGATACGCAGTATTTT

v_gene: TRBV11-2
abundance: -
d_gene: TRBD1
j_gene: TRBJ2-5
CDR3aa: CASSLMTGGTETQYF
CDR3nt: TGTGCCAGCAGCTTAATGACAGGGGGCACAGAGACCCAGTACTTC

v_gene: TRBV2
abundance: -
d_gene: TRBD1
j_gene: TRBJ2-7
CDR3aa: CASRDRGHEQYF
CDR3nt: TGTGCCAGCAGGGACAGGGGACACGAGCAGTACTTC

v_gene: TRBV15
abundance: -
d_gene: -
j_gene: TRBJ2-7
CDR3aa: CATSTGTSGYEQYF
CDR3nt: TGTGCCACCAGCACCGGGACCTCCGGCTACGAGCAGTACTTC

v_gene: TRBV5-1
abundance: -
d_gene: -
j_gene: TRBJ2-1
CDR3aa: CASYMAPTDEQFF
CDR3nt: TGCGCCAGCTATATGGCCCCGACGGATGAGCAGTTCTTC

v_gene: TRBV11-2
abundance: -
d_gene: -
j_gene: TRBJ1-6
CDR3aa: CASSLDPGIAPLHF
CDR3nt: TGTGCCAGCAGCTTAGATCCAGGAATCGCCCCCCTCCACTTT

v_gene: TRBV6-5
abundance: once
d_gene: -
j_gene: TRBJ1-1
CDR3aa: CASSPLESKGTEAFF
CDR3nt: TGTGCCAGCAGTCCCCTTGAAAGCAAGGGGACTGAAGCTTTCTTT

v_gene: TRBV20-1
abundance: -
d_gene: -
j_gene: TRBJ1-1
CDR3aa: CSVGVHTEAFF
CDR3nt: TGCAGCGTCGGGGTTCACACTGAAGCTTTCTTT

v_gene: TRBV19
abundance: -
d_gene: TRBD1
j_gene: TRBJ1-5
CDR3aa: CASRVTGTQPQHF
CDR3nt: TGTGCCAGTAGGGTGACAGGGACCCAGCCCCAGCATTTT